These T cell receptor beta chains were read from a single sample in a study of cytomegalovirus exposure and HLA in healthy donors. Sequencing was performed with immunoSEQ multiplex PCR; in TCRdb, only in-frame clones are kept and a portion is missing. Of around 71,000 clones listed, about 94% are singletons. The specimen was PBMCs. The receptors were gathered from a man aged 18-30 years in good health and CMV-seropositive. Each CDR3 is given with its conserved first and last residue. The D gene is left open where the match is weak. Where a row states a size, it is once, few, many or the class of an expanded clone; other rows omit it.

TRBV10-1	.	TRBJ1-1	TRBD1	CASSRGTVNTEAFF	TGCGCCAGCTCACGGGGGACAGTGAACACTGAAGCTTTCTTT
TRBV18	once	TRBJ2-7	TRBD1	CASSRGQGSYEQYF	TGTGCCAGCTCACGTGGACAGGGCTCCTACGAGCAGTACTTC
TRBV6-5	.	TRBJ1-2	.	CASSYSQGGDNYGYTF	TGTGCCAGCAGTTACTCCCAGGGAGGAGATAACTATGGCTACACCTTC
TRBV5-1	.	TRBJ2-3	.	CASSPNSGEDTQYF	TGCGCCAGCAGTCCGAATAGCGGAGAAGATACGCAGTATTTT
TRBV6-5	.	TRBJ1-4	.	CASSYSGLNEKLFF	TGTGCCAGCAGTTACTCGGGACTGAATGAAAAACTGTTTTTT
TRBV5-1	.	TRBJ1-1	.	CASSLAQGMNTEAFF	TGCGCCAGCAGCTTGGCCCAGGGGATGAACACTGAAGCTTTCTTT
TRBV2	.	TRBJ1-6	TRBD1	CASTPGTVGSYNSPLHF	TGTGCCAGCACCCCTGGGACAGTCGGCTCCTATAATTCACCCCTCCACTTT
TRBV5-1	.	TRBJ2-2	.	CASSLASSRDTGELFF	TGCGCCAGCAGCTTGGCATCTTCCAGGGACACCGGGGAGCTGTTTTTT
TRBV27	.	TRBJ2-1	TRBD1	CASSLLGPRGHEQFF	TGTGCCAGCAGTTTATTGGGCCCCAGGGGGCATGAGCAGTTCTTC
TRBV27	.	TRBJ2-2	.	CASRRTPGSSGELFF	TGTGCCAGCAGGCGCACCCCGGGATCCTCCGGGGAGCTGTTTTTT
TRBV7-9	.	TRBJ2-3	TRBD2	CASSRRLAGGGTDTQYF	TGTGCCAGCAGCCGCAGACTAGCGGGAGGCGGCACAGATACGCAGTATTTT
TRBV7-3	.	TRBJ2-1	TRBD1	CASSSGQGAYNEQFF	TGTGCCAGCAGCTCGGGACAGGGAGCCTACAATGAGCAGTTCTTC
TRBV7-3	.	TRBJ2-2	.	CASSLRGQGGGELFF	TGTGCCAGCAGCTTAAGGGGCCAGGGCGGCGGGGAGCTGTTTTTT
TRBV6-5	.	TRBJ2-7	.	CASSYSARGFAYEQYF	TGTGCCAGCAGTTACTCGGCGCGGGGATTCGCCTACGAGCAGTACTTC
TRBV7-6	.	TRBJ2-1	TRBD2	CASSLGTSGGNNEQFF	TGTGCCAGCAGCTTAGGCACTAGCGGGGGTAACAATGAGCAGTTCTTC
TRBV9	.	TRBJ2-2	TRBD2	CASSLSTSGENTGELFF	TGTGCCAGCAGCCTATCGACTAGCGGGGAGAACACCGGGGAGCTGTTTTTT
TRBV11-2	.	TRBJ1-6	.	CASASSYNSPLHF	TGTGCCAGCGCCAGCTCCTATAATTCACCCCTCCACTTT
TRBV5-1	.	TRBJ1-1	.	CASTEGQLNTEAFF	TGCGCCAGCACCGAAGGACAGCTGAACACTGAAGCTTTCTTT
TRBV6-1	.	TRBJ2-2	TRBD1	CASRGGGTGNTGELFF	TGTGCCAGCCGTGGGGGCGGGACAGGAAACACCGGGGAGCTGTTTTTT
TRBV15	.	TRBJ1-2	.	CATSKPHGRVYGYTF	TGTGCCACCAGCAAACCTCATGGCAGGGTCTATGGCTACACCTTC
TRBV12-5	.	TRBJ1-5	.	CASGFGEGRPQHF	TGTGCTAGTGGTTTCGGGGAGGGGCGGCCCCAGCATTTT
TRBV6-5	.	TRBJ2-1	TRBD1	CASSARQGGFYEQFF	TGTGCCAGCAGCGCACGACAGGGGGGTTTTTATGAGCAGTTCTTC